Listed here is a single T cell receptor beta chain. Its specificity is unknown. This sample was taken from a study of CD8+ T cells in alopecia areata. Broader study findings: Mice showed clearer TCR sharing than patients did, a gap that was possibly HLA-related. More clonal than normal scalp was lesional scalp, particularly alopecia totalis/universalis.

Germline CDR1 MGHRA, CDR2 YSYEKL. The ends were cut back, 1 base at V and 8 bases at J, with 11 bases in the middle. CDR3 length: 13 amino acids. cDNA serving as the sequencing template came from extracted, reverse transcribed RNA. Sequencing was performed with immunoSEQ multiplex PCR; in TCRdb, only in-frame clones are kept and a portion is missing. In the table there are approximately 31,000 clones, about 80% of which are singletons. The sequenced material came from NKG2D-low CD8+ T cells sorted from blood. The source is a human donor with alopecia areata. V gene TRBV4-1 combines with J gene TRBJ1-1; D gene ambiguous. The CDR3 coding sequence is TGCGCCAGCAGCCAAGTTTTATCGGTCGAAGCTTTCTTT. Encoded protein: CASSQVLSVEAFF.